This T cell receptor beta chain was retrieved from a study of shared clonotypes between healthy human individuals. Overall study results and limits: Researchers sampled blood only, noting tissue repertoires likely differ.

The study ran the assay at deep level. The protocol was immunoSEQ multiplex PCR, while the TCRdb copy is restricted to in-frame clones and leaves out a portion. The data show roughly 220,000 clones, about 65% seen once. A note on this clone: The antigen is undetermined.

The CDR3 sequence is 15 residues long. The V gene lost 5 bases and the J gene lost 4 bases, with 17 bases spanning the gap. Germline loops: CDR1 SGHAT, CDR2 FQNNGV. Material: memory CD4+ T cells sorted from blood. Subset indicated: CD45RA-negative fraction. The chain couples TRBV11-2 to TRBJ2-5, with D possibly matching TRBD1 (6 bases). The clonotype originates from a man aged 30-40 years in good health. The CDR3 here is CASSPKTGWGETQYF. DNA for the CDR3: TGTGCCAGCAGCCCGAAAACAGGGTGGGGAGAGACCCAGTACTTC. Full variable domain (missing parts from reference TRBV11-2 and TRBJ2-5): EAGVAQSPRYKIIEKRQSVAFWCNPISGHATLYWYQQILGQGPKLLIQFQNNGVVDDSQLPKDRFSAERLKGVDSTLKIQPAKLEDSAVYLCASSPKTGWGETQYFGPGTRLLVL.